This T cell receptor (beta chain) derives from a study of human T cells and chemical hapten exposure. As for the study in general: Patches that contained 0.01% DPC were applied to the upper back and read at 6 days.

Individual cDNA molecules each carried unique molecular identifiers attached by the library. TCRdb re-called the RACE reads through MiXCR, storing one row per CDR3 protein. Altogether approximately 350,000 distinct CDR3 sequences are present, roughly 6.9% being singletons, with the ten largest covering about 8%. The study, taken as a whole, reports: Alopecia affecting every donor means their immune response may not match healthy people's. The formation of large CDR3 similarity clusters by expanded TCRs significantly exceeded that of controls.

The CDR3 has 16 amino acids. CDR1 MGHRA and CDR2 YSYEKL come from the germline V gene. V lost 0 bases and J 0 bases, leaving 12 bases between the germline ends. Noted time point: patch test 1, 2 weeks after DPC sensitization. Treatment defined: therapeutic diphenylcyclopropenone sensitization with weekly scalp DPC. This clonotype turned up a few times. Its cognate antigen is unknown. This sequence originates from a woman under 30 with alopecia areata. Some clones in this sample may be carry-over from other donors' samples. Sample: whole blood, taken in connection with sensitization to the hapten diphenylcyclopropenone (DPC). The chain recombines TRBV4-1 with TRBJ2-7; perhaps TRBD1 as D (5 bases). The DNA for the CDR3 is TGCGCCAGCAGCCAAGATGGGCAGGGAATCTCCTACGAGCAGTACTTC. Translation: CASSQDGQGISYEQYF.